This TCR beta chain was identified in a study of T cells in Graves' hyperthyroidism and ophthalmopathy. Study-level points and caveats: Appearing also in blood were most of the thyroid clonotypes expanded above 0.001.

Germline CDR1 reads SEHNR; CDR2 reads FQNEAQ (reference sequence). After removal of 4 bases from V and 6 bases from J, the junction contained 9 bases not matched to a gene. CDR3 length equals 16 residues. This clonotype was detected a few times. Its target is not known. Amplification targeted TCR beta CDR3 regions from RNA transcripts. HTBI primers were the set used in a first-round RT-PCR of the TCR CDR3. TCRdb independently ran MiXCR on the multiplex PCR reads; one entry per CDR3 protein. The sample gives over 650,000 distinct CDR3 sequences, about 45% of which show up once; about 7% is in the top ten.

The clonotype originates from an adult man with Graves' disease, either hyperthyroidism or ophthalmopathy (not recorded which). Sequenced sample: peripheral blood or thyroid tissue (not recorded which). V usage is TRBV7-9 and J usage is TRBJ2-7; 13 bases match TRBD2. The CDR3 sequence is CASSSRLAGGPGEQYF. Here the CDR3 DNA reads TGTGCCAGCAGCTCCCGACTAGCGGGGGGCCCCGGCGAGCAGTACTTC.